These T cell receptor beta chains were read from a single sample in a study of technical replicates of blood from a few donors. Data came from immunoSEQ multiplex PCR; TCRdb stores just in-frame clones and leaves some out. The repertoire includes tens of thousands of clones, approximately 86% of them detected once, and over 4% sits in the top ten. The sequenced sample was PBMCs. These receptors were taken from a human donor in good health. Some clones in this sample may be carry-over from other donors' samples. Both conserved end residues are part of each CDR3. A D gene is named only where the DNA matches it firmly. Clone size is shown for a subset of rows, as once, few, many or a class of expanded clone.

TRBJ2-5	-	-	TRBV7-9	CASSAWTLQETQYF	TGTGCCAGCAGCGCCTGGACACTCCAAGAGACCCAGTACTTC
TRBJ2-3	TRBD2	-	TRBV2	CASSRLAGTDTQYF	TGTGCCAGCAGTCGACTAGCTGGCACAGATACGCAGTATTTT
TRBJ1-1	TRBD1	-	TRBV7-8	CASSLDRGQAFF	TGTGCCAGCAGCTTAGACAGGGGGCAAGCTTTCTTT
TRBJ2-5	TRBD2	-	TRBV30	CAWSGLAGQETQYF	TGTGCCTGGAGTGGACTAGCGGGGCAAGAGACCCAGTACTTC
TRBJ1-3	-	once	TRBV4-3	CASSQASVGGSAGNTIYF	TGCGCCAGCAGCCAGGCGTCAGTCGGGGGGTCGGCTGGAAACACCATATATTTT
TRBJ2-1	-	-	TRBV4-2	CASSQAAGTSYNEQFF	TGTGCCAGCAGCCAAGCCGCGGGGACCTCCTACAATGAGCAGTTCTTC
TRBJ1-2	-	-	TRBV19	CASSIPTGMTYGYTF	TGTGCCAGTAGTATCCCGACAGGAATGACATATGGCTACACCTTC
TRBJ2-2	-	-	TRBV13	CASSPKGTYSTGELFF	TGTGCCAGCAGCCCCAAAGGGACTTATTCAACCGGGGAGCTGTTTTTT
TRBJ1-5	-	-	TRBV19	CASSVGVTYNQPQHF	TGTGCCAGTAGTGTGGGAGTCACTTACAATCAGCCCCAGCATTTT
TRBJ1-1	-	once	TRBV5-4	CASSVGQSGGAFF	TGTGCCAGCAGCGTAGGACAATCCGGGGGAGCTTTCTTT
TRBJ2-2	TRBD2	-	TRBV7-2	CASSSLLLADPGELFF	TGTGCCAGCAGCTCCTTATTACTAGCGGACCCCGGGGAGCTGTTTTTT
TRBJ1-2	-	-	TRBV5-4	CASSLDRVNYGYTF	TGTGCCAGCAGCTTGGACAGGGTTAACTATGGCTACACCTTC
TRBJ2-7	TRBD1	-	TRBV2	CASSPGQQYEQYF	TGTGCCAGCAGTCCGGGACAGCAGTACGAGCAGTACTTC
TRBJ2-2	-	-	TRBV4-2	CASSQQGNAGELFF	TGTGCCAGCAGCCAACAGGGAAACGCCGGGGAGCTGTTTTTT
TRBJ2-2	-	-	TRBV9	CASTGENTGELFF	TGTGCCAGCACGGGGGAAAACACCGGGGAGCTGTTTTTT
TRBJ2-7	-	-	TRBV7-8	CASTLGVGEQYF	TGTGCCAGCACCCTAGGGGTTGGCGAGCAGTACTTC
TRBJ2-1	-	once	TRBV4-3	CASSQDFRSSYNEQFF	TGCGCCAGCAGCCAAGATTTCCGGAGCTCCTACAATGAGCAGTTCTTC
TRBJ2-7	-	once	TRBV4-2	CASSQGQGGSYEQYF	TGTGCCAGCAGCCAAGGACAGGGAGGTTCCTACGAGCAGTACTTC
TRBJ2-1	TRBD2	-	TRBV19	CASIRTSDNEQFF	TGTGCCAGCATCCGGACTAGCGACAATGAGCAGTTCTTC
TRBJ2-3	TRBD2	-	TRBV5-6	CASSFLAGVTDTQYF	TGTGCCAGCAGCTTTTTAGCGGGGGTCACAGATACGCAGTATTTT
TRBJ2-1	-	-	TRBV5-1	CASSSHPGDEQFF	TGCGCCAGCAGCTCTCACCCGGGGGATGAGCAGTTCTTC
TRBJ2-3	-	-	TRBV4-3	CASSQDRVGSQYF	TGCGCCAGCAGCCAAGATCGGGTCGGTTCGCAGTATTTT
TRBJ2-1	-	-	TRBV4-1	CASSPGYNEQFF	TGCGCCAGCAGCCCGGGTTACAATGAGCAGTTCTTC
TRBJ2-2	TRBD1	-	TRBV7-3	CASSLEGAGGELFF	TGTGCCAGCAGCTTAGAGGGGGCCGGCGGGGAGCTGTTTTTT
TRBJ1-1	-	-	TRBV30	CACIRQPHREAFF	TGTGCCTGTATTAGGCAGCCGCACAGAGAAGCTTTCTTT
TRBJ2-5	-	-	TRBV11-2	CASSHGGDGATQYF	TGTGCCAGCAGCCACGGGGGTGACGGGGCGACCCAGTACTTC
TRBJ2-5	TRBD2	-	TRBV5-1	CASSLASGGETQYF	TGCGCCAGCAGCTTGGCCTCGGGGGGGGAGACCCAGTACTTC
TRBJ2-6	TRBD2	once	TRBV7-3	CASSPGGGGSGANVLTF	TGTGCCAGCAGCCCCGGGGGGGGAGGGTCCGGGGCCAACGTCCTGACTTTC
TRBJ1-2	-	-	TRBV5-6	CASSLAGTGANYGYTF	TGTGCCAGCAGCTTGGCCGGGACGGGAGCTAACTATGGCTACACCTTC
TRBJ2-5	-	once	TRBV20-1	CSAKALETQYF	TGCAGTGCTAAAGCCCTAGAGACCCAGTACTTC
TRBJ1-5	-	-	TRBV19	CASSIVRVGQPQHF	TGTGCCAGTAGTATAGTCAGGGTAGGTCAGCCCCAGCATTTT
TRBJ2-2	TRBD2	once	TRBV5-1	CASSLEGLAGVNTGELFF	TGCGCCAGCAGCTTGGAGGGACTAGCGGGGGTGAACACCGGGGAGCTGTTTTTT